The entry that follows covers one TCR beta chain sequence. Antigen specificity is unknown. Germline is not matched at one junction end, which may reflect a read error. The data stem from a study of blood T cells in healthy people across ages. Whole-study findings and limits: Total diversity from one million sequenced T cells was likely underestimated. Unknown CMV status may confound age-related changes in expanded clones.

There were at least 5.5 micrograms of total RNA extracted from every sample. Primers used in a second PCR of roughly 6 to 11 cycles were a sample-barcoded 5' primer and a J-beta primer mix. TCRdb reprocessed the 5' RACE reads with MiXCR, giving one entry per CDR3 protein. Here the sample spans about 830,000 distinct CDR3 sequences, 60% to 80% being singletons. CDR1 ENHRY and CDR2 SYGVKD come from the germline V gene. The CDR3 totals 14 residues. Sequenced sample: blood. The origin of this receptor is a man aged 25 to 45 in good health. J is TRBJ2-5 and V is TRBV10-3, with D uncertain. CDR3 nucleotide sequence: TGTGTCATCAGTGCTAACACTGGTGCGGAGACCCAGTACTTC. Protein: CVISANTGAETQYF.